A selection of T cell receptor beta chains follows, all from one sample in a study of blood T cell repertoires in COVID-19. Clones were read by immunoSEQ multiplex PCR, and TCRdb kept only the in-frame ones, dropping some. The sample shows roughly 250,000 clones, 81% of them seen only once. The sequenced material came from peripheral blood. The receptors were sampled from a woman aged 55-75 years with active or convalescent COVID-19. CDR3s include the opening cysteine and the closing phenylalanine or tryptophan. Each record gives: CDR3 protein, CDR3 DNA, V gene, J gene, clone size, D gene. A D gene is named only where the DNA matches it firmly. Size is stated for part of the rows, as once, few or many counts, or as a class when the clone is expanded.

CDR3 protein: CATSRDTGGTGANVLTF
CDR3 DNA: TGTGCCACCAGCAGAGATACAGGGGGCACTGGGGCCAACGTCCTGACTTTC
V gene: TRBV15
J gene: TRBJ2-6
clone size: NA
D gene: TRBD1

CDR3 protein: CASSISHLGGNTEAFF
CDR3 DNA: TGTGCCAGTAGTATATCACACCTCGGAGGGAACACTGAAGCTTTCTTT
V gene: TRBV19
J gene: TRBJ1-1
clone size: few
D gene: NA

CDR3 protein: CASSGDRGRSYEQYF
CDR3 DNA: TGTGCCAGCAGCGGGGACAGGGGAAGGTCCTACGAGCAGTACTTC
V gene: TRBV5-6
J gene: TRBJ2-7
clone size: NA
D gene: TRBD1

CDR3 protein: CASNRGRDNEQFF
CDR3 DNA: TGTGCCAGCAACAGGGGACGGGACAATGAGCAGTTCTTC
V gene: TRBV6-5
J gene: TRBJ2-1
clone size: NA
D gene: TRBD1

CDR3 protein: CASSQGRGLAGEAEQFF
CDR3 DNA: TGCGCCAGCAGCCAGGGGAGGGGGCTAGCGGGGGAGGCTGAGCAGTTCTTC
V gene: TRBV4-1
J gene: TRBJ2-1
clone size: NA
D gene: TRBD2

CDR3 protein: CASSLAGIPTNEKLFF
CDR3 DNA: TGTGCCAGCAGCTTAGCCGGGATCCCAACTAATGAAAAACTGTTTTTT
V gene: TRBV7-6
J gene: TRBJ1-4
clone size: NA
D gene: NA

CDR3 protein: CASSFTRGRQETQYF
CDR3 DNA: TGTGCCAGCAGCTTCACGCGGGGGCGACAAGAGACCCAGTACTTC
V gene: TRBV7-9
J gene: TRBJ2-5
clone size: NA
D gene: NA

CDR3 protein: CASSQGPSYWKGHSLYGYTF
CDR3 DNA: TGTGCCAGCAGCCAAGGTCCTTCCTATTGGAAAGGACACTCCTTATATGGCTACACCTTC
V gene: TRBV3-1/TRBV3-2
J gene: TRBJ1-2
clone size: NA
D gene: NA

CDR3 protein: CASSYPGQGNEKLFF
CDR3 DNA: TGTGCCAGCAGCTATCCGGGACAGGGGAATGAAAAACTGTTTTTT
V gene: TRBV6-6
J gene: TRBJ1-4
clone size: NA
D gene: TRBD1

CDR3 protein: CASSRTGRNEQFF
CDR3 DNA: TGTGCCAGCAGCCGGACAGGGAGAAATGAGCAGTTCTTC
V gene: TRBV5-4
J gene: TRBJ2-1
clone size: NA
D gene: TRBD1

CDR3 protein: CASSLGQLSYEQYF
CDR3 DNA: TGCGCCAGCAGCCTAGGACAGCTGTCCTACGAGCAGTACTTC
V gene: TRBV5-1
J gene: TRBJ2-7
clone size: NA
D gene: NA

CDR3 protein: CASSPRQGSNQPQHF
CDR3 DNA: TGTGCCAGCAGCCCAAGACAGGGCAGCAATCAGCCCCAGCATTTT
V gene: TRBV7-6
J gene: TRBJ1-5
clone size: NA
D gene: TRBD1

CDR3 protein: CASRLAGYGNEQFF
CDR3 DNA: TGTGCCAGCAGGCTAGCGGGGTATGGTAATGAGCAGTTCTTC
V gene: TRBV7-2
J gene: TRBJ2-1
clone size: NA
D gene: TRBD2

CDR3 protein: CASSLSGGAGDTQYF
CDR3 DNA: TGCGCCAGCAGCCTTAGCGGGGGGGCCGGAGATACGCAGTATTTT
V gene: TRBV5-1
J gene: TRBJ2-3
clone size: NA
D gene: TRBD2

CDR3 protein: CAISEDRVETF
CDR3 DNA: TGTGCCATCAGTGAGGACAGGGTGGAGACCTTC
V gene: TRBV10-3
J gene: TRBJ1-2
clone size: NA
D gene: TRBD1

CDR3 protein: CASSLYGGEQTGELFF
CDR3 DNA: TGTGCCAGCAGCTTATACGGGGGGGAACAGACCGGGGAGCTGTTTTTT
V gene: TRBV11-3
J gene: TRBJ2-2
clone size: NA
D gene: TRBD2

CDR3 protein: CATSDSRQGETEAFF
CDR3 DNA: TGTGCCACCAGTGATAGCAGACAGGGAGAAACTGAAGCTTTCTTT
V gene: TRBV24-1
J gene: TRBJ1-1
clone size: NA
D gene: TRBD1

CDR3 protein: CASSIRTGVGSPLHF
CDR3 DNA: TGTGCCAGTAGTATCCGGACAGGGGTAGGGTCACCCCTCCACTTT
V gene: TRBV19
J gene: TRBJ1-6
clone size: many
D gene: TRBD1

CDR3 protein: CASSELPGWSIYEQYF
CDR3 DNA: TGTGCCAGCAGTGAACTACCGGGGTGGAGTATTTACGAGCAGTACTTC
V gene: TRBV6-1
J gene: TRBJ2-7
clone size: NA
D gene: NA

CDR3 protein: CASSYTPGTTYGYTF
CDR3 DNA: TGTGCCAGCAGCTACACCCCCGGGACAACCTATGGCTACACCTTC
V gene: TRBV7-9
J gene: TRBJ1-2
clone size: NA
D gene: NA

CDR3 protein: CASSLSRTGEQYF
CDR3 DNA: TGTGCCAGCAGCTTATCAAGGACGGGGGAGCAGTACTTC
V gene: TRBV7-3
J gene: TRBJ2-7
clone size: NA
D gene: NA

CDR3 protein: CASSQLGAIKSYGYTF
CDR3 DNA: TGTGCCAGCAGCCAATTAGGGGCAATCAAGTCATATGGCTACACCTTC
V gene: TRBV4-2
J gene: TRBJ1-2
clone size: once
D gene: NA